What follows are 21 T cell receptor beta chains derived from one specimen sequenced in a study of human T cells and chemical hapten exposure. As for time point: patch test 1, 2 weeks after DPC sensitization. Described treatment: therapeutic diphenylcyclopropenone sensitization with weekly scalp DPC. TCRdb processed the RACE reads anew with MiXCR; each CDR3 protein has one entry. The sample has tens of thousands of distinct CDR3 sequences, 10% seen once. Sequenced here: whole blood, sampled in connection with sensitization to the hapten diphenylcyclopropenone (DPC). These receptors originate from a woman aged 50 to 60 with alopecia areata. Some clones in this sample may be carry-over from other donors' samples.

This chain joins TRBV28 and TRBJ1-1; D unresolved. Trimming left V 2 bases short and J 1 base short, with 14 bases between. The CDR3 covers 16 residues. Looked up from germline, CDR1 is MDHEN and CDR2 is SYDVKM. The CDR3 loop reads CASSLIGRVKNTEAFF. CDR3 coding DNA: TGTGCCAGCAGTTTAATCGGCCGGGTAAAGAACACTGAAGCTTTCTTT.

A few counts support this clonotype. The chain is built from TRBV12-3 or TRBV12-4 and TRBJ2-1; D could derive from TRBD1 or TRBD2 (5 bases each). CDR3 size: 15 residues. The V end lost 4 bases, the J end lost 7 bases, and 17 bases lay between the germline ends. CDR3 region: CASSWGTLFGNEQFF. CDR3 coding DNA: TGTGCCAGCAGTTGGGGGACCCTTTTTGGGAATGAGCAGTTCTTC.

This clonotype was counted between two and nine times. V is TRBV6-2 or TRBV6-3 and J is TRBJ2-7, with D unresolved. CDR1 MNHEY and CDR2 SVGEGT come from the germline V gene. CDR3 size: 13 residues. V was pared by 3 bases and J by 3 bases, with 9 bases between. CDR3 loop: CASSYGPGYEQYF. In nucleotides, the CDR3 is TGTGCCAGCAGTTATGGCCCCGGCTACGAGCAGTACTTC.

This clonotype came up many times. The J gene is TRBJ2-1, the V gene TRBV7-3, with 9 bases aligning to TRBD2. This CDR3 is 15 amino acids long. J was trimmed by 7 bases and V by 5 bases; bases with no gene match: 9. In germline, CDR1 is SGHTA, CDR2 FQGTGA. CDR3 DNA: TGTGCCAGCAGCCCCCTAGCGGGAATAAAGAATGAGCAGTTCTTC. This sequence encodes CASSPLAGIKNEQFF. The full variable domain, in which reference TRBV7-3 and TRBJ2-1 provide the parts outside the CDR3, is GAGVSQTPSNKVTEKGKYVELRCDPISGHTALYWYRQSLGQGPEFLIYFQGTGAADDSGLPNDRFFAVRPEGSVSTLKIQRTERGDSAVYLCASSPLAGIKNEQFFGPGTRLTVL.

This clonotype appeared a few times. The chain couples TRBV18 to TRBJ2-5; D may be TRBD2 (6 bases). Germline CDR1 is KGHSH and CDR2 is LQKENI. V was clipped by 1 base and J by 5 bases, with 14 bases between them. The CDR3 runs 15 residues. In DNA, the CDR3 is TGTGCCAGCTCACCACGCGCGGGAATAGGGGAGACCCAGTACTTC. This sequence encodes CASSPRAGIGETQYF.

The chain links TRBV10-2 to TRBJ2-7; 13 bases fit TRBD2. CDR3 length: 15 amino acids. Germline CDR1 and CDR2: WSHSY and SAAADI. The CDR3 nucleotides read TGCGCAGCGGGGGAAGGACTAGCGGGAGTGAACAAGCAGTACTTC. It encodes CAAGEGLAGVNKQYF.

This clonotype showed up many times. V usage is TRBV12-3 or TRBV12-4 and J usage is TRBJ2-1, with D tentatively TRBD1 (5 bases). The CDR3 has 16 residues. Trimming took 7 bases from V and 5 from J, leaving 21 bases between them. For the CDR3, the DNA is TGTGCCAGCAACCAAAGGGGTAGGGGAAGGGACAATGAGCAGTTCTTC. Translated, it gives CASNQRGRGRDNEQFF.

This clonotype was detected a few times. This rearrangement joins TRBV9 to TRBJ2-5; maybe TRBD2 (6 bases). V was clipped by 4 bases and J by 6 bases, with 19 bases between them. The V gene's germline CDR1 is SGDLS and CDR2 YYNGEE. The CDR3 consists of 15 residues. CDR3 in DNA: TGTGCCAGCAGCCCCCGGGACTTTAATCAGCAGACCCAGTACTTC. It encodes CASSPRDFNQQTQYF.

In this sample, this clonotype turned up a few times. Relative to the germline gene, one junction end is altered; a read error may explain this. The chain links TRBV6-2 or TRBV6-3 to TRBJ2-7, with 7 positions matching TRBD1. CDR1 is MNHEY, CDR2 SVGEGT, per germline. The CDR3 totals 12 residues. CDR3 nucleotide sequence: TGTGCCAGCAGTTACCCGGGACAGCTCAGGGTCTTC. Its protein is CASSYPGQLRVF.

CDR3 residues: CASSLDNSPGTGYNSPLHF. The CDR3 nucleotides read TGTGCCAGCAGCTTAGATAACTCCCCCGGGACAGGATATAATTCACCCCTCCACTTT. The chain uses TRBV11-2 and TRBJ1-6; 8 nucleotides align to TRBD1. The J segment lost 4 bases and the V segment lost 0 bases, leaving 11 bases of the junction unmatched. The CDR3 consists of 19 residues. In germline, CDR1 is SGHAT, CDR2 FQNNGV.

This clonotype was counted at least ten times. V gene TRBV6-2 or TRBV6-3 combines with J gene TRBJ2-2; D gene uncertain. Trimming took 7 bases from V and 4 from J, leaving 13 bases between them. From germline, CDR1 is MNHEY and CDR2 SVGEGT. The CDR3 is 14 residues long. CDR3 in amino acids: CASKGSRSTGELFF. CDR3 DNA sequence: TGTGCCAGCAAAGGAAGCCGGTCCACCGGGGAGCTGTTTTTT.

This clonotype was counted at least ten times. This chain uses TRBV10-3 with TRBJ1-1, with D possibly matching TRBD1 (6 bases). V was clipped by 6 bases and J by 5 bases, with 16 bases between them. The CDR3 loop spans 14 amino acids. The V gene's germline CDR1 is ENHRY and CDR2 SYGVKD. The CDR3 bases are TGTGCCATCAGCGACTGGGGGGGGCGGACTGAAGCTTTCTTT. Amino acids: CAISDWGGRTEAFF.

This clonotype has only a few counts. V gene TRBV7-9 combines with J gene TRBJ2-7, with TRBD1 matching over 8 bases. The CDR3 totals 15 residues. V was pared by 1 base and J by 2 bases, with 4 bases of the junction left unmatched. Germline CDR1 reads SEHNR; CDR2 reads FQNEAQ (reference sequence). The CDR3 reads CASSLGQGPTYEQYF. CDR3 nucleotide sequence: TGTGCCAGCAGCTTAGGACAGGGGCCCACCTACGAGCAGTACTTC.

Only a few counts were recorded for this clonotype. The chain's CDR3 is CASSVATAGPFEAFF. In nucleotides, the CDR3 is TGTGCCAGCAGTGTGGCGACAGCGGGCCCTTTTGAAGCTTTCTTT. The rearrangement uses TRBV6-1 and TRBJ1-1; D is perhaps TRBD1 (5 bases). Germline V gives CDR1 MNHNS, CDR2 SASEGT. The CDR3 covers 15 residues. The V gene lost 4 bases and the J gene lost 7 bases, with 19 bases spanning the gap.

The chain carries TRBV24-1 and TRBJ1-2; perhaps TRBD1 as D (6 bases). The germline V and J ends were trimmed by 3 bases and 6 bases, with 19 bases remaining between them. The CDR3 length is 16 residues. Per the germline V gene, CDR1 is KGHDR and CDR2 is SFDVKD. The DNA for the CDR3 is TGTGCCACCAGTGATGTAATTCCGACAGGACTGCATGGCTACACCTTC. Translated: CATSDVIPTGLHGYTF.

The rearrangement uses TRBV13 and TRBJ2-3, with D perhaps being TRBD1 or TRBD2 (6 bases each). Germline CDR1 is PRHDT and CDR2 is FYEKMQ (reference sequence). Trimming took off 2 bases at V and 2 bases at J, with 26 bases between the two ends. This CDR3 has 20 amino acids. The CDR3 loop is CASSLRFGGRIGFNTDTQYF. The CDR3 DNA is TGTGCCAGCAGCTTAAGGTTCGGGGGCCGGATCGGGTTTAACACAGATACGCAGTATTTT. Supplemented by reference TRBV13 and TRBJ2-3, the full variable domain reads AAGVIQSPRHLIKEKRETATLKCYPIPRHDTVYWYQQGPGQDPQFLISFYEKMQSDKGSIPDRFSAQQFSDYHSELNMSSLELGDSALYFCASSLRFGGRIGFNTDTQYFGPGTRLTVL.

In DNA form, the CDR3 reads TGTGCCAGCAGCTTAGTGGACAGGGGGCTAGTTGAAGCTTTCTTT. Protein product: CASSLVDRGLVEAFF. The rearrangement uses TRBV7-8 and TRBJ1-1; TRBD1 aligns across 11 bases. The CDR3 is 15 residues long. The V gene's germline CDR1 is SGHVS and CDR2 FQNEAQ. V lost 1 base, J lost 7 bases, and 5 bases stayed unmatched.

In its sample, this clonotype was seen a few times. The chain has TRBV12-3 or TRBV12-4 and TRBJ1-5, with TRBD1 matching 7 bases. V shed 6 bases and J 4 bases; nucleotides not matched to a gene: 9. The CDR3 spans 15 residues. The CDR3 nucleotides are TGTGCCAGCAGCTTGGTGAGCAGGGGGAATCAGCCCCAGCATTTT. As protein: CASSLVSRGNQPQHF.

The genes are TRBV6-5 and TRBJ2-5; D is undetermined. V lost 6 bases and J 4 bases, leaving 15 bases between the germline ends. Germline values: CDR1 MNHEY, CDR2 SVGAGI. This CDR3 has 14 residues. The CDR3 here is CASSPAQGLETQYF. The CDR3 bases are TGTGCCAGCAGCCCCGCCCAAGGGCTAGAGACCCAGTACTTC.

The J gene is TRBJ2-4, the V gene TRBV29-1; a possible D gene is TRBD1 (7 bases). Germline CDR1 is SQVTM and CDR2 is ANQGSEA. The CDR3 loop spans 13 amino acids. Trimming removed 7 bases from V and 0 bases from J, with 10 bases in between. The CDR3 is CSGQGLAKNIQYF. The CDR3 bases are TGCAGCGGACAGGGACTAGCCAAAAACATTCAGTACTTC.

The V call is TRBV10-2, the J call TRBJ2-3; 9 bases are a match to TRBD2. V dropped 0 bases and J dropped 8; count of bases not matched to a gene: 6. This CDR3 comprises 15 residues. The germline gives CDR1 WSHSY, CDR2 SAAADI. The CDR3 loop reads CASSESGGRAPTQYF. The CDR3 DNA follows: TGCGCCAGCAGTGAGTCCGGCGGGAGGGCCCCTACGCAGTATTTT.